This entry lists 27 T cell receptor beta chains sequenced from one sample in a study of blood T cells in healthy people across ages. Primed by a sample-barcoded 5' primer and a J-beta primer mix, a second PCR proceeded for 7 to 11 cycles. Each CDR3 protein gets one entry after TCRdb re-called the 5' RACE reads with MiXCR. Among 710,000 or so distinct CDR3 sequences, 32% were seen once, and the ten largest hold 15%. Source material: blood. These receptors were collected from an elderly woman in good health.

This clonotype was recorded many times. V usage is TRBV18 and J usage is TRBJ2-6; 10 bases line up with TRBD1. The CDR3 totals 16 residues. In germline, CDR1 is KGHSH, CDR2 LQKENI. The junction had 6 bases not matched to a gene; V was cut back by 6 bases and J by 4 bases. CDR3 coding DNA: TGTGCCAGCTCGTCCGGGACAGGGGCCGGGGCCAACGTCCTGACTTTC. Translation gives CASSSGTGAGANVLTF.

With respect to this clonotype: A much bigger clone sits one base away, suggesting this may be a read error. The CDR3 nucleotides are TGTGCCGGCAGCCCGGGAAGGGGGCCGGTCAATGAGCAGTTCTTC. Amino acids: CAGSPGRGPVNEQFF. V is TRBV7-6 and J is TRBJ2-1; 7 nucleotides line up with TRBD1. CDR3 length equals 15 residues. CDR1 and CDR2 (germline): SGHVS, FNYEAQ.

About this clonotype: A much larger clone sits a single nucleotide away, making a read error possible. The chain uses TRBV30 and TRBJ2-7, with D perhaps being TRBD1 or TRBD2 (6 bases each). The CDR3 length is 13 residues. Looked up from germline, CDR1 is GTSNPN and CDR2 is SVGIG (reference sequence). V was clipped by 1 base and J by 10 bases, with 17 bases between them. The CDR3, as DNA: TGTGCCTGGAGTGCGACAGGCGGGGAGGCCCAGTACTTC. Encoded protein: CAWSATGGEAQYF. Filled out from reference TRBV30 and TRBJ2-7, the complete variable domain reads SQTIHQWPATLVQPVGSPLSLECTVEGTSNPNLYWYRQAAGRGLQLLFYSVGIGQISSEVPQNLSASRPQDRQFILSSKKLLLSDSGFYLCAWSATGGEAQYFGPGTRLTVT.

This chain links TRBV28 with TRBJ1-1; 7 bases fit TRBD1. CDR1 and CDR2 from the germline V gene are MDHEN and SYDVKM. This CDR3 is 14 amino acids long. Trimming at V came to 3 bases and at J to 11 bases, leaving 12 bases not matched to a gene. The CDR3 nucleotides are TGTGCCAGCAGTTTGGGGATTACAGGGGAAGGGGCTTTCTTT. Encoded protein: CASSLGITGEGAFF.

This clonotype was seen a few times. This CDR3 is CASGSGTGELFF. CDR3 bases: TGCGCCAGCGGTAGCGGTACCGGGGAGCTGTTTTTT. This chain links TRBV5-1 with TRBJ2-2; D may be TRBD2 (6 bases). The length of the CDR3 is 12 residues. CDR1 is SGHRS and CDR2 is YFSETQ in the germline V gene. The V gene lost 7 bases and the J gene lost 5 bases, with 9 bases spanning the gap.

At least ten counts were recorded for this clonotype. The rearrangement uses TRBV7-2 and TRBJ2-3; D possibly corresponds to TRBD2 (7 bases). The CDR3 covers 15 residues. Germline CDR1 and CDR2: SGHTA and FQGNSA. Trimming left V 6 bases short and J 0 bases short, with 13 bases between. The CDR3 sequence is CASRPRGASTDTQYF. Written as DNA, the CDR3 is TGTGCCAGCAGACCCCGGGGGGCTAGCACAGATACGCAGTATTTT. The full variable domain, with the rest looked up from reference TRBV7-2 and TRBJ2-3, is GAGVSQSPSNKVTEKGKDVELRCDPISGHTALYWYRQSLGQGLEFLIYFQGNSAPDKSGLPSDRFSAERTGGSVSTLTIQRTQQEDSAVYLCASRPRGASTDTQYFGPGTRLTVL.

This clonotype was picked up a small number of times. The chain combines TRBV20-1 with TRBJ2-1, with 11 bases identical to TRBD2. Germline CDR1 is DFQATT and CDR2 is SNEGSKA (reference sequence). After removal of 5 bases from V and 6 bases from J, the junction contained 6 bases not matched to a gene. This CDR3 spans 14 amino acids. For the CDR3, the DNA is TGCAGTGCTTCCACTAGCGGGAGAGGCAATGAGCAGTTCTTC. Protein sequence: CSASTSGRGNEQFF.

This clonotype has a single count. This sequence joins TRBV7-2 and TRBJ2-5, with D possibly being TRBD1 (5 bases). Deletions cut 0 bases from V and 5 bases from J, with 10 bases between. The germline gives CDR1 SGHTA, CDR2 FQGNSA. The CDR3 is 14 residues long. The CDR3 DNA sequence: TGTGCCAGCAGCTTAGCAGGGGCTCGGGAGACCCAGTACTTC. Protein: CASSLAGARETQYF.

The table lists this clonotype with many counts. This sequence joins TRBV12-3 or TRBV12-4 and TRBJ1-2, with no clear D. Between the trimmed V and J ends, which lost 5 bases and 4 bases, there was a span of 11 bases. CDR3 size: 13 residues. The CDR3 DNA reads TGTGCCAGCAGTGCCGTGATTTCCTATGGCTACACCTTC. As protein: CASSAVISYGYTF.

This clonotype was recorded once. A much larger clone differs by one base, so this may be a read error. V gene TRBV30 combines with J gene TRBJ2-3, with TRBD2 matching 11 bases. Germline V lookup: CDR1 GTSNPN, CDR2 SVGIG (reference sequence). Trimming took 2 bases from V and 3 from J; bases not matched to a gene: 4. The CDR3 sequence is 15 residues long. This CDR3 reads CAWSILAGGTDTQYF. The CDR3, as DNA: TGTGCCTGGAGTATTCTAGCGGGGGGAACAGATACGCAGTATTTT.

This chain's CDR3 is CASSLLGQGEYYGYTF. The CDR3 nucleotides are TGTGCCAGCAGCCTACTAGGACAGGGAGAATACTATGGCTACACCTTC. J is TRBJ1-2 and V is TRBV7-8, with 8 nucleotides matching TRBD1. Per germline, CDR1 SGHVS and CDR2 FQNEAQ. V shed 5 bases and J 3 bases; nucleotides not matched to a gene: 11. This CDR3 is built from 16 residues.

This clonotype was seen only a few times. The chain uses TRBV6-1 and TRBJ1-5; D gene uncertain. Deletions cut 1 base from V and 10 bases from J, with 14 bases between. In germline, CDR1 is MNHNS, CDR2 SASEGT. The CDR3 has 14 amino acids. This CDR3 is CASSEEGGRVPQHF. The CDR3, as DNA: TGTGCCAGCAGTGAAGAAGGAGGGAGAGTACCCCAGCATTTT.

The chain uses TRBV20-1 and TRBJ2-7, with unresolved D. Trimming took 0 bases from V and 3 from J, leaving 6 bases between them. Looked up from germline, CDR1 is DFQATT and CDR2 is SNEGSKA (reference sequence). The length of the CDR3 is 12 residues. The CDR3 spells CSAREGGYEQYF. CDR3 in DNA: TGCAGTGCTAGAGAGGGCGGCTACGAGCAGTACTTC.

This clonotype turned up a few times. The chain has TRBV5-1 and TRBJ1-2; D is unclear. This CDR3 region has 15 residues. Germline-derived CDR1 and CDR2 are SGHRS and YFSETQ. V lost 4 bases, J lost 6 bases, and 19 bases lay in between. CDR3 region: CASSPGSVEEDGYTF. For the CDR3, the DNA is TGCGCCAGCAGCCCTGGGTCGGTCGAAGAGGATGGCTACACCTTC.

The chain is built from TRBV5-6 and TRBJ2-3; 11 bases are shared with TRBD2. Losses at the gene ends were 1 base for V and 6 bases for J; bases not matched to a gene: 7. This CDR3 is built from 16 residues. CDR1 SGHDT and CDR2 YYEEEE come from the germline V gene. The CDR3 nucleotides are TGTGCCAGCAGCTTGAGACTAGCGGGACCCATGGATACGCAGTATTTT. Residues: CASSLRLAGPMDTQYF.

This clonotype turned up a few times. The chain combines TRBV20-1 with TRBJ2-5; 10 bases map to TRBD2. After removal of 0 bases from V and 1 base from J, the junction contained 8 bases not matched to a gene. The CDR3 has 17 amino acids. Looked up from germline, CDR1 is DFQATT and CDR2 is SNEGSKA (reference sequence). CDR3 DNA: TGCAGTGCTAGAGATTATAAGCGGGGGGGGCTCCAAGAGACCCAGTACTTC. It is translated as CSARDYKRGGLQETQYF.

This clonotype was counted many times. The J gene is TRBJ2-3, the V gene TRBV20-1; D gene uncertain. This CDR3 has 13 amino acids. Trimming left V 4 bases short and J 2 bases short, with 10 bases between. CDR1 and CDR2 (germline): DFQATT, SNEGSKA (reference sequence). CDR3 bases: TGCAGTGCTAAGCCGTGGCTCACAGATACGCAGTATTTT. Translated: CSAKPWLTDTQYF.

In this sample, this clonotype turned up many times. This chain links TRBV5-1 with TRBJ2-3; TRBD1 is a possible D gene (5 bases). Germline assignment: CDR1 SGHRS and CDR2 YFSETQ. This CDR3 is built from 15 residues. With 6 bases removed from V and 6 bases from J, the gap between germline ends came to 20 bases. The CDR3 DNA reads TGCGCCAGCAAGCCGACAGTCACAATTGGGGATACGCAGTATTTT. Translation: CASKPTVTIGDTQYF.

About this clonotype: A read error may explain this, as a much larger clone is one base away. V and J are TRBV4-1 and TRBJ2-4; 7 positions match TRBD2. The J call may be wrong; the DNA end is better matched by TRBJ2-5. This CDR3 region has 15 residues. From germline, CDR1 is MGHRA and CDR2 YSYEKL. CDR3 DNA: TGCGCCAGCAGCCTGCGGACTAGACCGCAAGAGACCCAGTACTTC. Amino acids: CASSLRTRPQETQYF.

The chain combines TRBV5-1 with TRBJ2-4; D possibly corresponds to TRBD1 (6 bases). Trimming pared 4 bases from V and 0 bases from J, leaving 11 bases between. Germline V gene sequence: CDR1 SGHRS, CDR2 YFSETQ. This CDR3 has 15 amino acids. CDR3 sequence reads: CASSRGQLAKNIQYF. DNA for the CDR3: TGCGCCAGCAGCCGGGGACAACTAGCCAAAAACATTCAGTACTTC.

This clonotype was recorded at least ten times. This sequence joins TRBV5-8 and TRBJ2-1; D possibly corresponds to TRBD1 (5 bases). Germline V gives CDR1 SGHTS, CDR2 YDEGEE. Between the trimmed V and J ends, which lost 4 bases and 0 bases, there was a span of 11 bases. The CDR3 runs 15 residues. CDR3 residues: CASSKGVSSYNEQFF. DNA for the CDR3: TGTGCCAGCAGCAAAGGGGTGAGCTCCTACAATGAGCAGTTCTTC.

J is TRBJ2-7 and V is TRBV11-2; 10 nucleotides line up with TRBD2. The junction had 3 bases not matched to a gene; V was cut back by 4 bases and J by 0 bases. Per germline, CDR1 SGHAT and CDR2 FQNNGV. The CDR3 is made up of 15 amino acids. The CDR3 sequence is CASSSLAGTSYEQYF. DNA for the CDR3: TGTGCCAGCAGCTCACTAGCGGGGACCTCCTACGAGCAGTACTTC.

In its sample, this clonotype was seen once. The chain employs TRBV11-2 and TRBJ2-2, with D unresolved. Germline V gives CDR1 SGHAT, CDR2 FQNNGV. Trimming removed 0 bases at V and 6 bases at J, with 8 bases between. The CDR3 is 14 residues long. The CDR3 reads CASSLEAAAGELFF. CDR3 DNA: TGTGCCAGCAGCTTAGAGGCAGCCGCCGGGGAGCTGTTTTTT.

This clonotype was detected many times. The genes are TRBV20-1 and TRBJ2-3, with D possibly being TRBD1 (7 bases). The germline CDR1 and CDR2 sequences are DFQATT and SNEGSKA (reference sequence). Trimming took off 5 bases at V and 5 bases at J, with 17 bases between the two ends. The CDR3 length is 14 residues. CDR3 nucleotide sequence: TGCAGTGCTCTGGCAGGGGGGAGTAGAGATACGCAGTATTTT. Protein: CSALAGGSRDTQYF.

The chain is built from TRBV6-2 or TRBV6-3 and TRBJ2-3; 15 bases are a match to TRBD2. Losses at the gene ends were 4 bases for V and 2 bases for J; bases not matched to a gene: 7. The germline V gene encodes CDR1 MNHEY and CDR2 SVGEGT. This CDR3 spans 18 amino acids. In DNA, the CDR3 is TGTGCCAGCAGTTGGACCGGGACTAGCGGGGGGCCCACAGATACGCAGTATTTT. Its protein product is CASSWTGTSGGPTDTQYF.

This clonotype was seen more than once but under ten times. The V call is TRBV5-1, the J call TRBJ1-2, with a tentative D call TRBD1 (6 bases). Germline V lookup: CDR1 SGHRS, CDR2 YFSETQ. There are 16 residues in the CDR3. V lost 10 bases and J lost 4, with 26 bases in between. The CDR3 nucleotides read TGCGCCTGCCGCGGGGGGCGCCCCCCGACCTGCTATGGCTACACCTTC. Protein product: CACRGGRPPTCYGYTF.

The sample holds many counts of this clonotype. The chain joins TRBV5-1 to TRBJ1-2; TRBD1 aligns across 8 bases. Germline V gene lookup returns CDR1 SGHRS and CDR2 YFSETQ. The CDR3 length is 18 residues. V lost 0 bases to trimming and J lost 1 base; unmatched junction nucleotides: 11. CDR3 bases: TGCGCCAGCAGCTTGGGTGACAGGGGCCGGGCCTTTAACTATGGCTACACCTTC. It specifies CASSLGDRGRAFNYGYTF.